Listed below are T cell receptor beta chains from one sample, sequenced in a study of T cell repertoires in cytomegalovirus infection. TCRdb recomputed calls from the reads with MiXCR, one row per CDR3 protein. This repertoire shows 300,000 to 400,000 distinct CDR3 sequences, 25% to 30% found once; its top ten account for 15% to 25%. Their cognate antigens are unknown. The material sequenced was cultured PBMCs, taken from culture after CMV antigen stimulation. The receptors here all came from a human donor in good health (CMV status not recorded). Some clones in this sample may be carry-over from other donors' samples. The conserved cysteine and the conserved F or W are not part of the CDR3 here. Fields, in order: CDR3 length, J gene, V gene, CDR3 protein.

cdr3_length: 13; j_call: TRBJ2-3; v_call: TRBV18; cdr3_aa: ASSPPDYGTDTQY
cdr3_length: 14; j_call: TRBJ2-2; v_call: TRBV24-1; cdr3_aa: ATSDLEQGDTGELF
cdr3_length: 12; j_call: TRBJ2-6; v_call: TRBV7-9; cdr3_aa: ASSAKGWANVLT
cdr3_length: 10; j_call: TRBJ1-1; v_call: TRBV7-6; cdr3_aa: ASSLINTGPV
cdr3_length: 12; j_call: TRBJ2-1; v_call: TRBV20-1; cdr3_aa: STARTDVYNEQF
cdr3_length: 12; j_call: TRBJ1-1; v_call: TRBV25-1; cdr3_aa: ASSRDRGTSEAF
cdr3_length: 14; j_call: TRBJ1-2; v_call: TRBV19; cdr3_aa: ASRSSESPNNYGYT
cdr3_length: 13; j_call: TRBJ2-1; v_call: TRBV6-1; cdr3_aa: ASSEQQGSYNEQF
cdr3_length: 11; j_call: TRBJ2-7; v_call: TRBV3-1; cdr3_aa: ASSQDQGSEQY
cdr3_length: 12; j_call: TRBJ1-5; v_call: TRBV28; cdr3_aa: ASRTGQSNQPQH
cdr3_length: 16; j_call: TRBJ1-5; v_call: TRBV12-3/TRBV12-4; cdr3_aa: ASSYGTGGARSNQPQH
cdr3_length: 11; j_call: TRBJ2-1; v_call: TRBV3-1; cdr3_aa: ASSQDTSDEQF
cdr3_length: 12; j_call: TRBJ1-2; v_call: TRBV9; cdr3_aa: ASSGTTGNYGYT
cdr3_length: 11; j_call: TRBJ2-7; v_call: TRBV19; cdr3_aa: ASATGGSYEQY
cdr3_length: 12; j_call: TRBJ2-5; v_call: TRBV7-2; cdr3_aa: ASSPTGLRETQY
cdr3_length: 13; j_call: TRBJ2-5; v_call: TRBV6-1; cdr3_aa: ASSERDRVQETQY
cdr3_length: 14; j_call: TRBJ2-7; v_call: TRBV6-1; cdr3_aa: ASKLRTSGQLYEQY
cdr3_length: 17; j_call: TRBJ1-4; v_call: TRBV4-1; cdr3_aa: ASSQEQGGRSSRNEKLF
cdr3_length: 13; j_call: TRBJ1-2; v_call: TRBV12-3/TRBV12-4; cdr3_aa: ASSLIAGGESGYT
cdr3_length: 10; j_call: TRBJ2-1; v_call: TRBV9; cdr3_aa: ASSGQAGWRF
cdr3_length: 12; j_call: TRBJ2-7; v_call: TRBV29-1; cdr3_aa: SVVSGRFPYEQY
cdr3_length: 14; j_call: TRBJ1-1; v_call: TRBV10-2; cdr3_aa: ASSESPRFKNTEAF
cdr3_length: 12; j_call: TRBJ1-4; v_call: TRBV6-6; cdr3_aa: ASMWGGLNEKLF
cdr3_length: 12; j_call: TRBJ1-6; v_call: TRBV7-2; cdr3_aa: ASKSRTGWSPLH
cdr3_length: 12; j_call: TRBJ1-2; v_call: TRBV7-2; cdr3_aa: ASSSLQGAEGYT
cdr3_length: 10; j_call: TRBJ1-2; v_call: TRBV12-3/TRBV12-4; cdr3_aa: ATLQGAYGYT
cdr3_length: 13; j_call: TRBJ2-3; v_call: TRBV29-1; cdr3_aa: SVEPDGGRFGTQY
cdr3_length: 12; j_call: TRBJ1-5; v_call: TRBV27; cdr3_aa: ASSFRLGLGPQH
cdr3_length: 13; j_call: TRBJ2-1; v_call: TRBV12-3/TRBV12-4; cdr3_aa: ASRPEQGFNNEQF
cdr3_length: 19; j_call: TRBJ2-1; v_call: TRBV12-3/TRBV12-4; cdr3_aa: ASSLPAPGSLRGHAPNEQF
cdr3_length: 12; j_call: TRBJ2-7; v_call: TRBV7-2; cdr3_aa: ASSSRQGLVEQY
cdr3_length: 13; j_call: TRBJ1-1; v_call: TRBV28; cdr3_aa: ASSSNREVNTEAF
cdr3_length: 15; j_call: TRBJ2-3; v_call: TRBV11-3; cdr3_aa: ASSLGIGGGDTDTQY
cdr3_length: 13; j_call: TRBJ2-2; v_call: TRBV4-2; cdr3_aa: ASSQEVGSVGELF
cdr3_length: 12; j_call: TRBJ1-5; v_call: TRBV18; cdr3_aa: ASSEGQGLQPQH
cdr3_length: 13; j_call: TRBJ1-2; v_call: TRBV12-3/TRBV12-4; cdr3_aa: ASSLGQGIGYGYT
cdr3_length: 13; j_call: TRBJ2-7; v_call: TRBV6-1; cdr3_aa: ASSERDLQKDEQY
cdr3_length: 16; j_call: TRBJ1-4; v_call: TRBV7-8; cdr3_aa: ASSLLGPGTPRGEKLF
cdr3_length: 13; j_call: TRBJ2-5; v_call: TRBV27; cdr3_aa: ASRPWRGEQETQY
cdr3_length: 11; j_call: TRBJ1-1; v_call: TRBV15; cdr3_aa: ATTRDPNTEAF
cdr3_length: 14; j_call: TRBJ2-7; v_call: TRBV9; cdr3_aa: ASSVERLGGRNEQY
cdr3_length: 11; j_call: TRBJ1-3; v_call: TRBV6-1; cdr3_aa: ASNGFSGNTIY
cdr3_length: 14; j_call: TRBJ2-2; v_call: TRBV7-6; cdr3_aa: ASSPDRGLDTGELF
cdr3_length: 12; j_call: TRBJ2-7; v_call: TRBV6-2/TRBV6-3; cdr3_aa: ASGAGTRTYEQY
cdr3_length: 12; j_call: TRBJ2-1; v_call: TRBV6-6; cdr3_aa: ASSPTIEIAEQF
cdr3_length: 13; j_call: TRBJ2-3; v_call: TRBV11-2; cdr3_aa: ASNHVRRGTQKEY
cdr3_length: 12; j_call: TRBJ1-1; v_call: TRBV6-1; cdr3_aa: ASSKDRDNTEAF
cdr3_length: 12; j_call: TRBJ2-7; v_call: TRBV10-3; cdr3_aa: AISESGGVYEQY
cdr3_length: 10; j_call: TRBJ2-1; v_call: TRBV28; cdr3_aa: ASSLQHHEQF
cdr3_length: 14; j_call: TRBJ1-6; v_call: TRBV18; cdr3_aa: ASSAGTGGVNSPLH
cdr3_length: 12; j_call: TRBJ2-5; v_call: TRBV12-3/TRBV12-4; cdr3_aa: ASSLSLAVGTQY
cdr3_length: 12; j_call: TRBJ2-3; v_call: TRBV29-1; cdr3_aa: SVVSASRTDTQY
cdr3_length: 9; j_call: TRBJ2-1; v_call: TRBV29-1; cdr3_aa: SVESINEQF
cdr3_length: 11; j_call: TRBJ2-1; v_call: TRBV12-3/TRBV12-4; cdr3_aa: ASTSRAGNEQF
cdr3_length: 12; j_call: TRBJ1-1; v_call: TRBV12-3/TRBV12-4; cdr3_aa: ASSRRDMNTEAF